What follows describes a single T cell receptor beta chain. The CDR3 spans 12 residues. Germline V gene lookup returns CDR1 SQVTM and CDR2 ANQGSEA. V gave up 7 bases and J gave up 8 bases; unmatched junction bases: 9. Clones were sequenced by immunoSEQ multiplex PCR, and TCRdb holds only the in-frame ones, with some missing. The sample records some 67,000 clones, around 77% being singletons. The data are from a study of radiotherapy plus CTLA-4 blockade in lung cancer. The overall study: Disease control was achieved by 31% of patients, and objective responses by 18%.

This clonotype originated in a human donor with non-small cell lung cancer whose response to radiotherapy plus ipilimumab could not be evaluated. Some clones in this sample may be carry-over from other donors' samples. The rearrangement links TRBV29-1 to TRBJ1-2; TRBD1 matches at 8 bases. This specimen was peripheral blood, taken from a patient treated with radiotherapy plus ipilimumab. The CDR3 reads CSGGQGARGYTF. CDR3 nucleotides: TGCAGCGGGGGTCAGGGGGCCCGAGGCTACACCTTC.